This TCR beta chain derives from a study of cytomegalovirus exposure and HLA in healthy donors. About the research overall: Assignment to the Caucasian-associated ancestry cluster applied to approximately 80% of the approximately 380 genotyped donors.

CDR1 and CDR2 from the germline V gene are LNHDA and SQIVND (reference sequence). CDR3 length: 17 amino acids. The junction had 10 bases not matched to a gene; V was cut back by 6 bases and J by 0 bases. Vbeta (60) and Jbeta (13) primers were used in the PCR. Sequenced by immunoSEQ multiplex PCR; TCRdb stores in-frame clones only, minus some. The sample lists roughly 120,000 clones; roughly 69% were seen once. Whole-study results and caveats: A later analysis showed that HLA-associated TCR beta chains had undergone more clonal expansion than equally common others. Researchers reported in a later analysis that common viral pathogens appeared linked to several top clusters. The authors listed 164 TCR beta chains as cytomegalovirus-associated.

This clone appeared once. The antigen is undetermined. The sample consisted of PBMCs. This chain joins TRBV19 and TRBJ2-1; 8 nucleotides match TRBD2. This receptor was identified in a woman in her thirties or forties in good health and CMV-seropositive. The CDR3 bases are TGTGCCAGTAGGACGCTGTTAGCGGGACCCTCCTACAATGAGCAGTTCTTC. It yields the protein CASRTLLAGPSYNEQFF.